Following are 24 T cell receptor beta chains from one sample sequenced in a study of CD8 T cells in Susac syndrome. An input of roughly 0.5 to 1 ug of RNA was subjected to reverse transcription using random hexamers. TCRdb fed the immunoSEQ multiplex PCR reads into MiXCR, producing one record per CDR3 protein. This table holds about 69,000 distinct CDR3 sequences, 95% found once. The sequencing sample was made of CD8+ T cells from PBMCs. The receptors derive from a human donor in good health.

This clonotype has a single count. The chain recombines TRBV4-2 with TRBJ2-3, with 14 bases identical to TRBD2. Germline V gene data show CDR1 as LGHNA and CDR2 as YNFKEQ. V lost 6 bases, J lost 3 bases, and 5 bases stayed unmatched. The CDR3 length is 16 residues. The CDR3 DNA follows: TGTGCCAGCAGTCGACTAGCGGGGGGGCGGACAGATACGCAGTATTTT. Translation: CASSRLAGGRTDTQYF.

The chain has TRBV27 and TRBJ2-5, with D perhaps TRBD2 (6 bases). This CDR3 has 15 amino acids. V lost 9 bases and J lost 5, with 22 bases in between. The germline V gene has CDR1 MNHEY and CDR2 SMNVEV (reference sequence). The CDR3 coding sequence is TGTGCCAGGGGGTTGCGGGGAGCTCCTCGGGAGACCCAGTACTTC. Translation: CARGLRGAPRETQYF.

This rearrangement joins TRBV6-2 or TRBV6-3 to TRBJ2-1; D unclear. CDR1 and CDR2 from the germline V gene are MNHEY and SVGEGT. V dropped 5 bases and J dropped 6 bases, with 5 bases sitting between them. The CDR3 covers 11 residues. CDR3 sequence: CASSTLNEQFF. CDR3 in DNA: TGTGCCAGCAGTACGCTCAATGAGCAGTTCTTC.

The V and J genes are TRBV5-4 and TRBJ2-5; possibly TRBD2 for D (5 bases). From germline, CDR1 is SGHNT and CDR2 YYREEE (reference sequence). The CDR3 is 15 amino acids. V lost 4 bases and J 2 bases, leaving 15 bases between the germline ends. The CDR3 protein is CASSQRAGEQETQYF. The DNA of the CDR3 is TGTGCCAGCAGCCAGAGGGCCGGAGAACAAGAGACCCAGTACTTC.

The chain has TRBV30 and TRBJ2-1; D unresolved. The germline V gene encodes CDR1 GTSNPN and CDR2 SVGIG (reference sequence). The length of the CDR3 is 13 residues. Trimming took 2 bases from V and 2 from J, leaving 7 bases between them. The CDR3 sequence: CAWSWAPYNEQFF. The CDR3 DNA reads TGTGCCTGGAGTTGGGCCCCCTACAATGAGCAGTTCTTC.

The chain has TRBV27 and TRBJ1-5, with D unresolved. Per the germline V gene, CDR1 is MNHEY and CDR2 is SMNVEV (reference sequence). CDR3 length: 15 residues. Trimming shortened V by 5 bases and J by 0 bases, and 11 bases separated the two germline ends. CDR3 sequence: CASSPYYNSNQPQHF. CDR3 sequence (DNA): TGTGCCAGCAGTCCTTACTATAATAGCAATCAGCCCCAGCATTTT.

The CDR3 is CASSQDLKANTEAFF. The CDR3 DNA reads as TGTGCCAGCAGCCAGGACCTTAAGGCGAACACTGAAGCTTTCTTT. The genes are TRBV7-9 and TRBJ1-1; D not resolved. V shed 5 bases and J shed 1 base, with 14 bases lying between them. Germline CDR1 reads SEHNR; CDR2 reads FQNEAQ (reference sequence). This CDR3 has 15 amino acids.

This chain uses TRBV29-1 with TRBJ1-2; 7 positions agree with TRBD1. V lost 3 bases and J lost 9; bases outside the gene matches: 7. From germline, CDR1 is SQVTM and CDR2 ANQGSEA. This CDR3 has 12 amino acids. The CDR3 sequence: CSVEGQGESYTF. The DNA of the CDR3 is TGCAGCGTTGAGGGGCAGGGGGAGAGCTACACCTTC.

The chain has TRBV19 and TRBJ2-1; D uncertain. Germline V gene lookup returns CDR1 LNHDA and CDR2 SQIVND (reference sequence). The CDR3 length is 17 residues. V lost 2 bases to trimming and J lost 0 bases, with 14 bases between them. CDR3 in amino acids: CASSIIPPDLSYNEQFF. The CDR3 DNA sequence: TGTGCCAGTAGTATAATCCCTCCGGATCTCTCCTACAATGAGCAGTTCTTC. Combining the CDR3 with reference TRBV19 and TRBJ2-1 gives the whole variable domain DGGITQSPKYLFRKEGQNVTLSCEQNLNHDAMYWYRQDPGQGLRLIYYSQIVNDFQKGDIAEGYSVSREKKESFPLTVTSAQKNPTAFYLCASSIIPPDLSYNEQFFGPGTRLTVL.

The chain uses TRBV12-3 or TRBV12-4 and TRBJ2-4; 8 positions match TRBD1. This CDR3 region has 16 residues. The V gene end was trimmed by 5 bases and the J gene end by 8 bases; junction bases not matched to a gene: 14. DNA for the CDR3: TGTGCCAGCAGTACCCGGACAGGGAAGGCCGCCGACATTCAGTACTTC. This sequence encodes CASSTRTGKAADIQYF.

The chain combines TRBV29-1 with TRBJ1-2, with 8 bases fitting TRBD1. Germline assignment: CDR1 SQVTM and CDR2 ANQGSEA. V gave up 4 bases and J gave up 8 bases; unmatched junction bases: 12. The CDR3 contains 14 residues. The CDR3 nucleotides read TGCAGCGTTGCTGGGCAGGGGGCACGAAGAGGCTACACCTTC. Protein product: CSVAGQGARRGYTF.

The chain uses TRBV24-1 and TRBJ2-1; 13 nucleotides line up with TRBD2. Germline assignment: CDR1 KGHDR and CDR2 SFDVKD. This CDR3 has 15 amino acids. Unmatched junction bases numbered 5, after V lost 4 bases and J lost 9 bases. The CDR3 spells CATSELTSGGSEQFF. CDR3 nucleotides: TGTGCCACCAGTGAGTTGACTAGCGGGGGGTCTGAGCAGTTCTTC.

This chain joins TRBV23-1 and TRBJ1-1, with 10 bases identical to TRBD1. TRBV23-1 is an ORF; its function is uncertain. The ends lost 3 bases at V and 3 bases at J; junction bases unmatched: 7. The CDR3 has 16 amino acids. Here the CDR3 reads CASSHSSGQGYTEAFF. CDR3 in DNA: TGCGCCAGCAGTCATTCTTCGGGACAGGGGTACACTGAAGCTTTCTTT.

The V call is TRBV4-1, the J call TRBJ2-2; D is possibly TRBD1 (6 bases). Trimming removed 1 base from V and 0 bases from J, with 12 bases in between. The V gene's germline CDR1 is MGHRA and CDR2 YSYEKL. The CDR3 sequence is 17 residues long. The CDR3 DNA reads TGCGCCAGCAGCCAAGTGGGACACTCTCCGAACACCGGGGAGCTGTTTTTT. Its protein is CASSQVGHSPNTGELFF.

V usage is TRBV29-1 and J usage is TRBJ2-2; D uncertain. Germline V gives CDR1 SQVTM, CDR2 ANQGSEA. The V and J ends lost 8 bases and 4 bases respectively, with 14 bases between them. The CDR3 covers 13 residues. In nucleotides, the CDR3 is TGCAGCTCCGCAGCAGCCTCCACCGGGGAGCTGTTTTTT. Translated, it gives CSSAAASTGELFF.

The chain uses TRBV3-1 and TRBJ2-5; the match to TRBD2 covers 8 bases. The CDR3 covers 13 residues. CDR1 is LGHDT and CDR2 is YNNKEL in the germline V gene (reference sequence). V dropped 7 bases and J dropped 3; count of bases not matched to a gene: 4. CDR3 DNA: TGTGCCAGCAACCGGCGGGGGGAAGAGACCCAGTACTTC. It translates to CASNRRGEETQYF.

The rearrangement links TRBV7-9 to TRBJ1-1, with D unclear. CDR1 is SEHNR and CDR2 is FQNEAQ in the germline V gene (reference sequence). Trimming took off 5 bases at V and 0 bases at J, with 13 bases between the two ends. The CDR3 runs to 15 residues. CDR3 nucleotide sequence: TGTGCCAGCAGCCCTCCCAACAGCATGAACACTGAAGCTTTCTTT. This codes for CASSPPNSMNTEAFF. Drawing the rest from reference TRBV7-9 and TRBJ1-1, the complete variable domain is DTGVSQNPRHKITKRGQNVTFRCDPISEHNRLYWYRQTLGQGPEFLTYFQNEAQLEKSRLLSDRFSAERPKGSFSTLEIQRTEQGDSAMYLCASSPPNSMNTEAFFGQGTRLTVV.

The chain joins TRBV7-3 to TRBJ2-1; D is unresolved. V dropped 4 bases and J dropped 7 bases, with 14 bases sitting between them. The CDR3 sequence is 14 residues long. Germline-derived CDR1 and CDR2 are SGHTA and FQGTGA. CDR3 region: CASSSYESWNEQFF. In nucleotides, the CDR3 is TGTGCCAGCAGCTCCTATGAGAGTTGGAATGAGCAGTTCTTC.

The V and J genes are TRBV4-3 and TRBJ2-7, with 9 bases matching TRBD2. V was clipped by 8 bases and J by 5 bases; unmatched bases: 10. CDR1 and CDR2 (germline): LGHNA, YSLEER. There are 14 residues in the CDR3. The CDR3 protein is CASRPRGGENEQYV. The CDR3, as DNA: TGCGCCAGCCGACCTCGCGGGGGGGAAAACGAGCAGTACGTC.

The genes are TRBV7-6 and TRBJ2-3, with D possibly TRBD1 on 6 matching bases. The CDR3 runs to 14 residues. Germline V gene lookup returns CDR1 SGHVS and CDR2 FNYEAQ. The V gene lost 6 bases and the J gene lost 3 bases, with 13 bases spanning the gap. As DNA, the CDR3 is TGTGCCAGCAGTCCAGGGGTACGGACAGATACGCAGTATTTT. It specifies CASSPGVRTDTQYF. Full variable domain (rest looked up from reference TRBV7-6 and TRBJ2-3): GAGVSQSPRYKVTKRGQDVALRCDPISGHVSLYWYRQALGQGPEFLTYFNYEAQQDKSGLPNDRFSAERPEGSISTLTIQRTEQRDSAMYRCASSPGVRTDTQYFGPGTRLTVL.

V usage is TRBV5-1 and J usage is TRBJ2-2; 9 bases agree with TRBD2. The V gene end was trimmed by 5 bases and the J gene end by 1 base; junction bases not matched to a gene: 12. CDR1 is SGHRS, CDR2 YFSETQ, per germline. The CDR3 has 18 amino acids. In nucleotides, the CDR3 is TGCGCCAGCAGACCTCCTGTAGCGGGGGATATGAACACCGGGGAGCTGTTTTTT. Protein: CASRPPVAGDMNTGELFF. Based on the CDR3 plus reference TRBV5-1 and TRBJ2-2, the full variable domain is KAGVTQTPRYLIKTRGQQVTLSCSPISGHRSVSWYQQTPGQGLQFLFEYFSETQRNKGNFPGRFSGRQFSNSRSEMNVSTLELGDSALYLCASRPPVAGDMNTGELFFGEGSRLTVL.

This chain joins TRBV29-1 and TRBJ2-2; 8 bases map to TRBD1. Per germline, CDR1 SQVTM and CDR2 ANQGSEA. Trimming removed 4 bases from V and 6 bases from J; junction bases left unmatched: 1. The CDR3 consists of 12 residues. The CDR3 nucleotides read TGCAGCGTTGGACAGGGGCCCGGGGAGCTGTTTTTT. Protein product: CSVGQGPGELFF.

This clonotype was found a few times. The rearrangement joins TRBV5-6 to TRBJ2-1; D gene uncertain. Germline assignment: CDR1 SGHDT and CDR2 YYEEEE. V was cut by 0 bases and J by 0 bases, with 1 base left in between. This CDR3 contains 13 residues. The CDR3: CASSLDSYNEQFF. The CDR3 DNA follows: TGTGCCAGCAGCTTGGACTCCTACAATGAGCAGTTCTTC. Supplemented by reference TRBV5-6 and TRBJ2-1, the full variable domain reads DAGVTQSPTHLIKTRGQQVTLRCSPKSGHDTVSWYQQALGQGPQFIFQYYEEEERQRGNFPDRFSGHQFPNYSSELNVNALLLGDSALYLCASSLDSYNEQFFGPGTRLTVL.

The chain employs TRBV13 and TRBJ1-4; 7 nucleotides line up with TRBD1. CDR3 length: 16 residues. V gave up 4 bases and J gave up 7 bases; unmatched junction bases: 12. The germline CDR1 and CDR2 sequences are PRHDT and FYEKMQ (reference sequence). The CDR3 region is CASSSQHGTAREKLFF. The CDR3 DNA is TGTGCCAGCAGCTCCCAACACGGGACAGCACGTGAAAAACTGTTTTTT.